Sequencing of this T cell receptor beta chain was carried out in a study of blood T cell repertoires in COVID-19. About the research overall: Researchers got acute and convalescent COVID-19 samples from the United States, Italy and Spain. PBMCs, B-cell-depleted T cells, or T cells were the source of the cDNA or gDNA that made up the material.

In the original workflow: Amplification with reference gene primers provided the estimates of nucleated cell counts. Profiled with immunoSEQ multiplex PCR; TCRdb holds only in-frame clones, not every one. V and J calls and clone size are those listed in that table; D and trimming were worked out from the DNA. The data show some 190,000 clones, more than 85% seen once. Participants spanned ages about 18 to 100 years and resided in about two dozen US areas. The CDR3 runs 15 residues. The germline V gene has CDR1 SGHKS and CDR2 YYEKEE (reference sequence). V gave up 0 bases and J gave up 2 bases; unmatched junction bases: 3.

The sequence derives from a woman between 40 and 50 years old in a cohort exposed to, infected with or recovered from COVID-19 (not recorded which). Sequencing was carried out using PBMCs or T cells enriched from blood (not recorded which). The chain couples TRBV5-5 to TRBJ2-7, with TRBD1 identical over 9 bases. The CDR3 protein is CASSLVGTGPYEQYF. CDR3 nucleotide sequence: TGTGCCAGCAGCTTGGTGGGGACAGGGCCCTACGAGCAGTACTTC. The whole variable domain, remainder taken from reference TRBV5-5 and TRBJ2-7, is DAGVTQSPTHLIKTRGQQVTLRCSPISGHKSVSWYQQVLGQGPQFIFQYYEKEERGRGNFPDRFSARQFPNYSSELNVNALLLGDSALYLCASSLVGTGPYEQYFGPGTRLTVT.